This TCR beta chain was captured by sequencing in a study of cytomegalovirus exposure and HLA in healthy donors. Germline V gene data show CDR1 as SEHNR and CDR2 as FQNEAQ (reference sequence). The CDR3 spans 15 residues. V lost 8 bases and J 2 bases, leaving 19 bases between the germline ends. 60 Vbeta and 13 Jbeta primers were used in PCR. The assay was immunoSEQ multiplex PCR, and TCRdb's table has in-frame clones only and misses some. The table shows around 70,000 clones, with 78% occurring only once. The chain employs TRBV7-9 and TRBJ2-7, with a possible D match to TRBD2 (6 bases). The sequence was obtained from a woman between 40 and 55 years old in good health and CMV-seropositive. The specimen was PBMCs. CDR3 sequence reads: CASGPRGSWAYEQYF. As DNA, the CDR3 is TGTGCCAGCGGACCCCGGGGGTCGTGGGCCTACGAGCAGTACTTC.